The 28 T cell receptor beta chains given below trace back to one sample, sequenced in a study of regulatory T cells in long-lasting Graves disease. To make TCR beta libraries, researchers used iRepertoire HTBI primers and Arm-PCR of CDR3 regions. TCRdb called the multiplex PCR reads again in MiXCR, with one record for every CDR3 protein. The sample records hundreds of thousands of distinct CDR3 sequences, approximately 15% being singletons. The sample's time point: newly diagnosed GD, antithyroid drugs for less than 3 months. The TCR library was prepared using RNA isolated from PBMCs. The same sample was also used in a study of T cells in Graves' hyperthyroidism and ophthalmopathy.

Material: peripheral blood mononuclear cells (PBMCs), obtained at new diagnosis, from a patient treated with antithyroid drugs. These receptors originate from a man in his forties or fifties with Graves disease.

This clonotype was recorded a few times. The chain recombines TRBV20-1 with TRBJ1-5, with 8 bases that match TRBD1. The germline CDR1 and CDR2 sequences are DFQATT and SNEGSKA (reference sequence). The V and J ends lost 1 base and 7 bases, in that order; junction bases with no gene match: 3. CDR3 length: 13 residues. This chain's CDR3 is CSARGQGYQPQHF. In nucleotides, the CDR3 is TGCAGTGCTAGAGGACAGGGGTACCAGCCCCAGCATTTT.

The rearrangement uses TRBV4-1 and TRBJ2-7, with 8 bases fitting TRBD1. The V segment lost 5 bases and the J segment 1 base; nucleotides outside the gene matches: 7. The germline CDR1 and CDR2 sequences are MGHRA and YSYEKL. The CDR3 totals 15 residues. The CDR3 region has the DNA TGCGCCAGCAGCTCCCAGGGGGCTATGTCCTACGAGCAGTACTTC. It yields the protein CASSSQGAMSYEQYF.

In its sample, this clonotype was seen a few times. A read error is possible here, since a much larger clone lies one base away. The chain carries TRBV5-1 and TRBJ2-1; 7 positions match TRBD2. The CDR3 length is 14 residues. CDR1 SGHRS and CDR2 YFSETQ come from the germline V gene. CDR3 sequence reads: CAGSLSGTNNEQFF. CDR3 DNA sequence: TGCGCCGGCAGCTTATCTGGGACTAACAATGAGCAGTTCTTC.

The chain couples TRBV27 to TRBJ2-7; maybe TRBD2 (7 bases). CDR1 is MNHEY and CDR2 is SMNVEV in the germline V gene (reference sequence). The CDR3 spans 14 residues. The V end lost 0 bases, the J end lost 9 bases, and 15 bases lay between the germline ends. CDR3 region: CASSLSGGGRWQYF. CDR3 in DNA: TGTGCCAGCAGTTTATCTGGGGGGGGCCGGTGGCAGTACTTC.

The J gene is TRBJ1-5, the V gene TRBV5-5; 7 bases are shared with TRBD1. The CDR3 sequence is 14 residues long. The trim removed 2 bases at V and 4 bases at J, leaving 3 bases unmatched. Germline CDR1 and CDR2: SGHKS and YYEKEE (reference sequence). The CDR3 spells CASSLDRANQPQHF. DNA of the CDR3: TGTGCCAGCAGCTTAGACAGGGCAAATCAGCCCCAGCATTTT.

There are a few counts of this clonotype. Here the CDR3 DNA reads TGTGCCACCAGGGAAGCGGGGTTCTCCTACAATGAGCAGTTCTTC. Its protein product is CATREAGFSYNEQFF. The genes are TRBV28 and TRBJ2-1; 7 nucleotides align to TRBD2. Germline lookup yields CDR1 MDHEN and CDR2 SYDVKM. With V trimmed by 10 bases and J by 0 bases, 9 bases remained unmatched. The CDR3 extends over 15 amino acids.

This clonotype was recorded many times. This chain uses TRBV7-2 with TRBJ2-3; D remains ambiguous. The ends were cut back, 1 base at V and 4 bases at J, with 9 bases in the middle. This CDR3 is 14 amino acids long. CDR1 and CDR2 (germline): SGHTA, FQGNSA. The CDR3 loop reads CASSLGTRPDTQYF. In DNA, the CDR3 is TGTGCCAGCAGCTTAGGGACCAGACCAGATACGCAGTATTTT.

Details on this clonotype: An end of the junction does not agree with germline; a read error may underlie this. The chain carries TRBV24-1 and TRBJ2-4; D not certain. The closer fit of TRBJ2-7 to the DNA end suggests the J call may be wrong. CDR3 size: 12 residues. Germline CDR1 KGHDR, CDR2 SFDVKD. The CDR3 here is CAASSQDYEQYF. The CDR3 nucleotides are TGTGCCGCCAGTTCCCAAGACTACGAGCAGTACTTC.

This clonotype was counted at least ten times. The chain combines TRBV29-1 with TRBJ1-6; D is unclear. The germline V gene encodes CDR1 SQVTM and CDR2 ANQGSEA. Trimming cost V 6 bases and J 10 bases, with 16 bases left between them. This CDR3 contains 13 residues. CDR3 DNA sequence: TGCAGCGTCAACTCCAGGATTTGGTCACCCCTCCACTTT. It yields the protein CSVNSRIWSPLHF.

The chain uses TRBV6-1 and TRBJ1-2, with 7 nucleotides matching TRBD1. The germline gives CDR1 MNHNS, CDR2 SASEGT. V lost 5 bases to trimming and J lost 8 bases; unmatched junction nucleotides: 11. The CDR3 contains 14 residues. CDR3 bases: TGTGCCAGCAGTCGGACAGGCCCTCTGGGGGGCTACACCTTC. Protein sequence: CASSRTGPLGGYTF.

This clonotype has at least ten counts. The chain employs TRBV5-1 and TRBJ2-3; 11 positions agree with TRBD1. Germline lookup yields CDR1 SGHRS and CDR2 YFSETQ. Unmatched junction bases numbered 2, after V lost 2 bases and J lost 6 bases. CDR3 size: 14 residues. The CDR3 sequence: CASSFGTGGDTQYF. CDR3 DNA: TGCGCCAGCAGCTTCGGGACAGGGGGGGATACGCAGTATTTT.

V is TRBV7-9 and J is TRBJ2-2, with 7 bases lining up with TRBD2. The CDR3 totals 15 residues. CDR1 SEHNR and CDR2 FQNEAQ come from the germline V gene (reference sequence). V lost 11 bases, J lost 1 base, and 10 bases stayed unmatched. In DNA, the CDR3 is TGTGCCCTTCAAATGGGGGGGAGGAACACCGGGGAGCTGTTTTTT. This translates into CALQMGGRNTGELFF. The variable domain in full, with the rest retrieved from reference TRBV7-9 and TRBJ2-2, is DTGVSQNPRHKITKRGQNVTFRCDPISEHNRLYWYRQTLGQGPEFLTYFQNEAQLEKSRLLSDRFSAERPKGSFSTLEIQRTEQGDSAMYLCALQMGGRNTGELFFGEGSRLTVL.

In this sample, this clonotype turned up a few times. The chain is built from TRBV5-4 and TRBJ2-1, with 12 bases that match TRBD2. This CDR3 is 15 amino acids long. Germline-derived CDR1 and CDR2 are SGHNT and YYREEE (reference sequence). V gave up 3 bases and J gave up 6 bases; unmatched junction bases: 4. CDR3 residues: CASSSTSGGTNEQFF. CDR3 nucleotide sequence: TGTGCCAGCAGCTCAACTAGCGGGGGGACCAATGAGCAGTTCTTC.

This clonotype was counted at least ten times. J is TRBJ2-1 and V is TRBV20-1; 9 bases align to TRBD1. The ends lost 6 bases at V and 6 bases at J; junction bases unmatched: 18. Per the germline V gene, CDR1 is DFQATT and CDR2 is SNEGSKA (reference sequence). The length of the CDR3 is 17 residues. CDR3 in DNA: TGCAGTGCCAACACCGACGAGACAGGGGGAAAGTTCAATGAGCAGTTCTTC. This sequence encodes CSANTDETGGKFNEQFF.

This clonotype was picked up a small number of times. The chain employs TRBV2 and TRBJ2-1; 10 nucleotides align to TRBD2. Trimming at V came to 9 bases and at J to 4 bases, leaving 9 bases not matched to a gene. The CDR3 consists of 15 residues. In germline, CDR1 is SNHLY, CDR2 FYNNEI. The chain's CDR3 is CASQTSAGGYNEQFF. DNA for the CDR3: TGTGCCAGTCAAACGTCAGCGGGGGGGTACAATGAGCAGTTCTTC.

This clonotype was detected ten times or more. The chain is built from TRBV10-3 and TRBJ1-1; 7 bases map to TRBD1. Germline V CDR1 and CDR2: ENHRY, SYGVKD. This CDR3 comprises 15 residues. Trimming removed 7 bases from V and 2 bases from J; junction bases left unmatched: 10. The CDR3 sequence is CAIKGAGGTNTEAFF. For the CDR3, the DNA is TGTGCCATCAAGGGGGCTGGGGGAACAAACACTGAAGCTTTCTTT.

Ten or more counts support this clonotype. V and J are TRBV30 and TRBJ2-5, with TRBD2 matching over 9 bases. The CDR3 spans 15 residues. V was pared by 1 base and J by 5 bases, with 8 bases of the junction left unmatched. Germline lookup yields CDR1 GTSNPN and CDR2 SVGIG (reference sequence). CDR3 loop: CAWSGLAGSGETQYF. The CDR3 region has the DNA TGTGCCTGGAGTGGGCTAGCGGGGTCTGGGGAGACCCAGTACTTC.

Turning to this clonotype: The CDR3 does not close with the conserved phenylalanine or tryptophan, likely indicating a read error. This chain connects TRBV9 to TRBJ1-6; tentatively, D is TRBD1 (6 bases). The length of the CDR3 is 14 residues. V gave up 0 bases and J gave up 9 bases, with 10 bases separating them. Germline V gene sequence: CDR1 SGDLS, CDR2 YYNGEE. CDR3 region: CASSVGTGFSPLHL. The CDR3 DNA reads TGTGCCAGCAGCGTAGGTACAGGGTTTTCACCCCTCCACCTT.

The chain employs TRBV28 and TRBJ2-1; 13 positions agree with TRBD2. The length of the CDR3 is 18 residues. V lost 5 bases to trimming and J lost 7 bases; unmatched junction nucleotides: 14. Per germline, CDR1 MDHEN and CDR2 SYDVKM. The CDR3 loop reads CASSRLAGGPDARNEQFF. In DNA, the CDR3 is TGTGCCAGCAGTCGACTAGCGGGGGGACCCGATGCCCGGAATGAGCAGTTCTTC.

V gene TRBV19 combines with J gene TRBJ2-1; TRBD2 is a possible D gene (6 bases). Trimming shortened V by 4 bases and J by 0 bases, and 13 bases separated the two germline ends. The CDR3 covers 16 residues. CDR1 LNHDA and CDR2 SQIVND come from the germline V gene (reference sequence). The CDR3 is CASSRSGWSSYNEQFF. The DNA for the CDR3 is TGTGCCAGTAGTAGGAGCGGGTGGAGCTCCTACAATGAGCAGTTCTTC.

In its sample, this clonotype was seen many times. CDR3 region: CSARAPRADLAAYNEQFF. The DNA for the CDR3 is TGCAGTGCTAGAGCCCCCAGGGCCGATCTAGCGGCTTACAATGAGCAGTTCTTC. This chain connects TRBV20-1 to TRBJ2-1, with 7 bases lining up with TRBD2. The germline gives CDR1 DFQATT, CDR2 SNEGSKA (reference sequence). The CDR3 spans 18 residues. The ends lost 1 base at V and 4 bases at J; junction bases unmatched: 16.

This chain links TRBV20-1 with TRBJ1-1, with a weak D call TRBD1 (5 bases). V lost 6 bases and J lost 0, with 11 bases in between. This CDR3 spans 13 amino acids. Germline CDR1 and CDR2: DFQATT and SNEGSKA (reference sequence). CDR3 protein: CSAPGNLNTEAFF. The CDR3 DNA reads TGCAGTGCCCCAGGGAACTTGAACACTGAAGCTTTCTTT.

V usage is TRBV4-2 and J usage is TRBJ2-5; D not resolved. The V and J ends lost 0 bases and 1 base respectively, with 12 bases between them. The germline gives CDR1 LGHNA, CDR2 YNFKEQ. The CDR3 sequence is 16 residues long. The CDR3 DNA follows: TGTGCCAGCAGCCAAGAAGTCCTCCAGTTCCAAGAGACCCAGTACTTC. Translation gives CASSQEVLQFQETQYF.

The table lists this clonotype with many counts. The V gene is TRBV18, the J gene TRBJ2-2; D remains unclear. Per the germline V gene, CDR1 is KGHSH and CDR2 is LQKENI. Trimming shortened V by 8 bases and J by 3 bases, and 7 bases separated the two germline ends. The CDR3 totals 12 residues. CDR3 in amino acids: CASSPDTGELFF. Here the CDR3 DNA reads TGTGCCAGCAGTCCAGACACCGGGGAGCTGTTTTTT.

J is TRBJ2-5 and V is TRBV20-1; D gene uncertain. Looked up from germline, CDR1 is DFQATT and CDR2 is SNEGSKA (reference sequence). This CDR3 has 10 amino acids. V was trimmed by 0 bases and J by 5 bases, leaving 1 base between them. The CDR3, as DNA: TGCAGTGCTAGAGACGAGACCCAGTACTTC. This codes for CSARDETQYF.

V gene TRBV5-1 combines with J gene TRBJ2-5; 11 bases agree with TRBD1. This CDR3 has 16 residues. CDR1 is SGHRS and CDR2 is YFSETQ in the germline V gene. V lost 2 bases to trimming and J lost 5 bases; unmatched junction nucleotides: 8. CDR3 sequence reads: CASSLSGTGGMETQYF. Here the CDR3 DNA reads TGCGCCAGCAGCTTATCCGGGACAGGGGGGATGGAGACCCAGTACTTC.

At least ten counts were recorded for this clonotype. The CDR3 DNA is TGTGCCAGCAGTCCGGGACAGGAATATTCACCCCTCCACTTT. Translated, it gives CASSPGQEYSPLHF. The chain has TRBV6-1 and TRBJ1-6; 8 bases agree with TRBD1. This CDR3 has 14 amino acids. V lost 5 bases, J lost 8 bases, and 5 bases stayed unmatched. CDR1 is MNHNS and CDR2 is SASEGT in the germline V gene.

The gene calls are TRBV6-2 or TRBV6-3 and TRBJ1-5, with no clear D. The V end lost 2 bases, the J end lost 6 bases, and 5 bases lay between the germline ends. Germline-derived CDR1 and CDR2 are MNHEY and SVGEGT. The length of the CDR3 is 12 residues. The DNA of the CDR3 is TGTGCCAGCAGTTACGAGGGTCAGCCCCAGCATTTT. It specifies CASSYEGQPQHF.